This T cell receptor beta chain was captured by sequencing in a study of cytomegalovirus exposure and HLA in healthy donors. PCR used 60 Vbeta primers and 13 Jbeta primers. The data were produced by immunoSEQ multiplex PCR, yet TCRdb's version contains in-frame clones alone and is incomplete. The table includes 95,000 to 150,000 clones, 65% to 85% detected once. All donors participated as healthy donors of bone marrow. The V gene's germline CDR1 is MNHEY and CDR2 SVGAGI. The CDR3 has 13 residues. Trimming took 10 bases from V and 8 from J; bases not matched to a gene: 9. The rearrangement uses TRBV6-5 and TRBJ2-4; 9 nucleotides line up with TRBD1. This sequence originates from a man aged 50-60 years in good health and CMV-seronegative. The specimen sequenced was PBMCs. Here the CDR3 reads CATSGTGSDIQYF. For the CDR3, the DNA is TGTGCCACCTCCGGGACAGGGAGTGACATTCAGTACTTC.